This T cell receptor (beta chain) was captured in a study of identical twins. This clonotype was detected once. Its antigen is still unknown. MiXCR, applied by TCRdb to the 5' RACE reads, yields one record per CDR3 protein. This table has a few hundred thousand distinct CDR3 sequences, roughly 8.7% appearing once. The CDR3 loop spans 16 amino acids. V shed 6 bases and J 7 bases; nucleotides not matched to a gene: 9. Study findings and constraints: The presence of invariant MAIT and iNKT cells could partly confound analyses of zero-insertion sequences.

Separately, the same data were catalogued under a study of yellow fever vaccine responses in identical twins.

Sequencing used CD8+ T cells sorted from blood. This TCR was sampled from a woman aged 18-29 years in good health. The chain employs TRBV7-1 and TRBJ2-1; 13 bases agree with TRBD2. TRBV7-1 carries the ORF label, with uncertain function. CDR3 nucleotide sequence: TGTGCCAGCAGTTCCAGGACTAGCGGGAGAGGGAATGAGCAGTTCTTC. Its protein is CASSSRTSGRGNEQFF.